The clone carrying this TCR beta chain has a handful of counts. This record belongs to a study of metastatic and nonmetastatic thyroid tumors. Across the whole study: The comparison covered peripheral blood and tumor or nodule tissue in malignant and benign thyroid patients.

Until they underwent thyroid surgery, no patient had received any treatment. TCRdb re-processed the PCR reads through MiXCR. The sample lists about 15,000 clones; 24% were seen once. Sequencing was done on a sample of tumor tissue. The source of this sequence is a female donor with papillary thyroid cancer or a benign thyroid nodule (not recorded which). Some clones in this sample may be carry-over from other donors' samples.

CDR3 region: CASSMSQGPNEQYF. The CDR3 DNA reads TGTGCCAGTAGTATGTCACAGGGTCCCAACGAGCAGTACTTC. The genes are TRBV19 and TRBJ2-7; the D gene is possibly TRBD1 (6 bases). The CDR3 consists of 14 residues. The germline V and J ends were trimmed by 3 bases and 5 bases, with 14 bases remaining between them. Germline V lookup: CDR1 LNHDA, CDR2 SQIVND (reference sequence).